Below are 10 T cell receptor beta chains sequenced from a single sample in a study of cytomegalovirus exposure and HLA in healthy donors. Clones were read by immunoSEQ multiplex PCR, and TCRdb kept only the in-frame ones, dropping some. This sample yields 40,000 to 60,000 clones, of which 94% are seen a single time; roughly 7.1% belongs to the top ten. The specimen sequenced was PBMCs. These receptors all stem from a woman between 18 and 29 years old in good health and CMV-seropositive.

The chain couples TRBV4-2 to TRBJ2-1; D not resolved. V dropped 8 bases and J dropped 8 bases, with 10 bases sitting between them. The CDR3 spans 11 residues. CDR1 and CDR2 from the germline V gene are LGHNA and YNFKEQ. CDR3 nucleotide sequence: TGTGCCAGCGGCAATTACCATGAGCAGTTCTTC. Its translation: CASGNYHEQFF.

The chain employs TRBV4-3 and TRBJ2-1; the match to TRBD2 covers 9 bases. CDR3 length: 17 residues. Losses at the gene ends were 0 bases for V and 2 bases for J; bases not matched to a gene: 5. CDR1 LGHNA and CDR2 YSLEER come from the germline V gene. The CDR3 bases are TGCGCCAGCAGCCAAGATTTTTCTAGCGGGACCTACAATGAGCAGTTCTTC. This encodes CASSQDFSSGTYNEQFF.

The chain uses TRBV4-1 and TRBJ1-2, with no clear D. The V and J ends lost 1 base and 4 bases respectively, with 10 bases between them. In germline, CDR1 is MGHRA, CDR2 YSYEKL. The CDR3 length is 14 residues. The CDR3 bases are TGCGCCAGCAGCCAAGCAGCTAGAAGCTATGGCTACACCTTC. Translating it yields CASSQAARSYGYTF.

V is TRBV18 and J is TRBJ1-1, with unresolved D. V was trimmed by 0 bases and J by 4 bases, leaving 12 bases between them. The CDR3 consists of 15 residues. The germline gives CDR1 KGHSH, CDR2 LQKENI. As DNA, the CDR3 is TGTGCCAGCTCACCACCGTCACCAGTTGGCACTGAAGCTTTCTTT. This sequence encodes CASSPPSPVGTEAFF.

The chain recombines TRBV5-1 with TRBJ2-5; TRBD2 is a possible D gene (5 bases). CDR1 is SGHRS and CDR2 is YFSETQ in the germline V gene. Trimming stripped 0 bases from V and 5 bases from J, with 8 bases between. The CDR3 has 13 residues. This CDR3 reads CASSLEGGETQYF. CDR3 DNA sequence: TGCGCCAGCAGCTTGGAGGGCGGGGAGACCCAGTACTTC.

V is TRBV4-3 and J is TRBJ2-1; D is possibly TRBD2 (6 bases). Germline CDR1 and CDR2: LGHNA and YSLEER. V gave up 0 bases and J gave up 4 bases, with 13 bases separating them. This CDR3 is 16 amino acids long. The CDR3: CASSQDFAGRYNEQFF. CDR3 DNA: TGCGCCAGCAGCCAAGATTTCGCGGGAAGATACAATGAGCAGTTCTTC.

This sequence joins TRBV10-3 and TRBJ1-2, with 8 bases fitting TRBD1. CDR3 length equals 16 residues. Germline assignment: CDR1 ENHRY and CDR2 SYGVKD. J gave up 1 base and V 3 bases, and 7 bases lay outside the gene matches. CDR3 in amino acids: CAISERGTGINYGYTF. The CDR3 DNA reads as TGTGCCATCAGTGAACGTGGGACAGGAATTAACTATGGCTACACCTTC.

For the CDR3, the DNA is TGCAGCGCCCGGACTAGCGGGACCCATGAGCAGTTCTTC. As protein: CSARTSGTHEQFF. This chain uses TRBV29-1 with TRBJ2-1, with 12 bases matching TRBD2. Germline V gives CDR1 SQVTM, CDR2 ANQGSEA. This CDR3 region has 13 residues. The J segment lost 8 bases and the V segment lost 7 bases, leaving 6 bases of the junction unmatched.

In DNA, the CDR3 is TGCAGCGTTGCCCCTAGGAGTGAGCAGTTCTTC. It is translated as CSVAPRSEQFF. V and J are TRBV29-1 and TRBJ2-1; unclear D gene. The germline V and J ends were trimmed by 4 bases and 9 bases, with 10 bases remaining between them. CDR1 is SQVTM, CDR2 ANQGSEA, per germline. This CDR3 comprises 11 residues.

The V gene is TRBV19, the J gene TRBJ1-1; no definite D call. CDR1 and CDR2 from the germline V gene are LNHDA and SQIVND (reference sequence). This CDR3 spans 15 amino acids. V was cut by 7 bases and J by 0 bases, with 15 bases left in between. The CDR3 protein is CASIRSAGMNTEAFF. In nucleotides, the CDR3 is TGTGCCAGTATCCGGTCGGCAGGCATGAACACTGAAGCTTTCTTT.